One sample yielded the 21 T cell receptor beta chains listed below, sequenced in a study of neurological immune-mediated disorders. TCRdb recomputed calls from the 5' RACE reads with MiXCR, one row per CDR3 protein. This table has about 66,000 distinct CDR3 sequences, about 4% appearing once. The specimen sequenced was PBMCs. The receptor set was obtained from a young man with multiple sclerosis.

This clonotype was observed at least ten times. The genes are TRBV6-5 and TRBJ1-1; D is uncertain. In germline, CDR1 is MNHEY, CDR2 SVGAGI. Trimming shortened V by 3 bases and J by 3 bases, and 8 bases separated the two germline ends. The CDR3 covers 13 residues. The CDR3 coding sequence is TGTGCCAGCAGTTATTTTAGGGACACTGAAGCTTTCTTT. Translation gives CASSYFRDTEAFF.

The sample holds many counts of this clonotype. The chain carries TRBV6-2 or TRBV6-3 and TRBJ2-3, with D possibly being TRBD2 (6 bases). The CDR3 is made up of 14 amino acids. CDR1 is MNHEY, CDR2 SVGEGT, per germline. V dropped 1 base and J dropped 5 bases, with 10 bases sitting between them. The DNA for the CDR3 is TGTGCCAGCAGTTACTGGGGGGATCAAGATACGCAGTATTTT. Its protein is CASSYWGDQDTQYF.

This clonotype came up many times. The V call is TRBV2, the J call TRBJ2-3; 9 bases agree with TRBD2. Germline-derived CDR1 and CDR2 are SNHLY and FYNNEI. The length of the CDR3 is 15 residues. With V trimmed by 6 bases and J by 2 bases, 6 bases remained unmatched. As DNA, the CDR3 is TGTGCCAGCAGACGGAGCGGGGGGCCCACAGATACGCAGTATTTT. Translated, it gives CASRRSGGPTDTQYF.

This clonotype appeared many times. This chain uses TRBV4-1 with TRBJ2-7; D unresolved. With 1 base removed from V and 0 bases from J, the gap between germline ends came to 4 bases. This CDR3 contains 13 residues. CDR1 is MGHRA and CDR2 is YSYEKL in the germline V gene. The CDR3 here is CASSQVDSYEQYF. The CDR3 DNA reads TGCGCCAGCAGCCAAGTTGACTCCTACGAGCAGTACTTC.

This clonotype came up many times. The CDR3 protein is CASSTGGSYNEQFF. The CDR3 DNA follows: TGCGCCAGCAGCACCGGGGGGTCCTACAATGAGCAGTTCTTC. The V gene is TRBV5-1, the J gene TRBJ2-1; 7 positions agree with TRBD2. The CDR3 loop spans 14 amino acids. After removal of 4 bases from V and 1 base from J, the junction contained 2 bases not matched to a gene. The germline V gene encodes CDR1 SGHRS and CDR2 YFSETQ.

The table lists this clonotype with many counts. J is TRBJ1-2 and V is TRBV20-1; TRBD1 is a possible D gene (5 bases). V shed 0 bases and J shed 5 bases, with 13 bases lying between them. The CDR3 loop spans 14 amino acids. CDR1 and CDR2 (germline): DFQATT, SNEGSKA (reference sequence). DNA of the CDR3: TGCAGTGCTAGAGAAACAGGAAGAGTATATGGCTACACCTTC. Amino acids: CSARETGRVYGYTF.

This clonotype showed up many times. The chain recombines TRBV11-2 with TRBJ1-6; D is uncertain. Germline V CDR1 and CDR2: SGHAT, FQNNGV. The length of the CDR3 is 12 residues. Deletions cut 5 bases from V and 7 bases from J, with 6 bases between. The CDR3 loop reads CASSHENSPLHF. CDR3 DNA sequence: TGTGCCAGCAGCCACGAAAATTCACCCCTCCACTTT.

This clonotype was seen many times. The chain combines TRBV20-1 with TRBJ2-1; D might be TRBD2 (5 bases). Germline V gene data show CDR1 as DFQATT and CDR2 as SNEGSKA (reference sequence). Trimming pared 0 bases from V and 1 base from J, leaving 10 bases between. This CDR3 is built from 15 residues. The CDR3 region is CSAREPAESYNEQFF. CDR3 DNA: TGCAGTGCTAGAGAACCAGCGGAGTCCTACAATGAGCAGTTCTTC.

This clonotype appeared many times. The chain carries TRBV5-1 and TRBJ1-1, with D unresolved. Trimming cost V 1 base and J 1 base, with 8 bases left between them. The CDR3 contains 14 residues. Germline CDR1 SGHRS, CDR2 YFSETQ. The CDR3 coding sequence is TGCGCCAGCAGCTTGCGCTCGCAGAACACTGAAGCTTTCTTT. This translates into CASSLRSQNTEAFF.

The table lists this clonotype with many counts. This chain uses TRBV7-6 with TRBJ2-7, with 16 bases lining up with TRBD2. This CDR3 is 16 amino acids long. Germline CDR1 reads SGHVS; CDR2 reads FNYEAQ. The trim removed 5 bases at V and 4 bases at J, leaving 5 bases unmatched. This chain's CDR3 is CASSPGTSGGAYEQYF. The CDR3 bases are TGTGCCAGCAGCCCCGGGACTAGCGGGGGGGCTTACGAGCAGTACTTC.

This clonotype was detected a few times. The junction does not match germline at one end; this may be a read error. This chain joins TRBV15 and TRBJ1-5; TRBD1 aligns across 7 bases. The CDR3 is 13 amino acids. Germline V gene sequence: CDR1 LNHNV, CDR2 YYDKDF (reference sequence). The CDR3 coding sequence is TGTGCCTCTCGACAGGGAGGCAATCAGCCCCAGAATTTT. The encoded protein is CASRQGGNQPQNF.

This clonotype was counted at least ten times. V gene TRBV5-8 combines with J gene TRBJ1-1, with 9 bases lining up with TRBD1. The germline CDR1 and CDR2 sequences are SGHTS and YDEGEE. V was clipped by 4 bases and J by 10 bases; unmatched bases: 8. This CDR3 comprises 13 residues. The CDR3 DNA sequence: TGTGCCAGCAGCCAACGCTCGGGACAGGGAGCTTTCTTT. Amino acids: CASSQRSGQGAFF.

Ten or more counts support this clonotype. The chain has TRBV6-6 and TRBJ2-7, with D uncertain. This CDR3 comprises 14 residues. Per the germline V gene, CDR1 is MNHNY and CDR2 is SVGAGI (reference sequence). V was pared by 6 bases and J by 4 bases, with 16 bases between. CDR3 protein: CASRTTPVGYEQYF. The CDR3, as DNA: TGTGCCAGCAGGACGACACCGGTAGGGTACGAGCAGTACTTC.

This clonotype has ten or more counts. The chain couples TRBV20-1 to TRBJ1-1, with D hard to call. The CDR3 is made up of 13 amino acids. V lost 1 base to trimming and J lost 4 bases, with 10 bases between them. Germline V CDR1 and CDR2: DFQATT, SNEGSKA (reference sequence). CDR3 DNA: TGCAGTGCTAGAGGTGGGGATTTCACTGAAGCTTTCTTT. It translates to CSARGGDFTEAFF.

In this sample, this clonotype turned up many times. The chain has TRBV5-1 and TRBJ2-7; 9 bases align to TRBD1. V lost 3 bases to trimming and J lost 5 bases; unmatched junction nucleotides: 3. In germline, CDR1 is SGHRS, CDR2 YFSETQ. CDR3 size: 13 residues. Here the CDR3 reads CASSWTGVDEQYF. CDR3 sequence (DNA): TGCGCCAGCAGCTGGACAGGGGTAGACGAGCAGTACTTC.

This clonotype has at least ten counts. V gene TRBV5-1 combines with J gene TRBJ1-4, with D perhaps matching TRBD1 (5 bases). The CDR3 consists of 16 residues. From germline, CDR1 is SGHRS and CDR2 YFSETQ. V lost 0 bases to trimming and J lost 1 base, with 10 bases between them. CDR3 DNA sequence: TGCGCCAGCAGCTTGGGGATCGGGGGAACTAATGAAAAACTGTTTTTT. Residues: CASSLGIGGTNEKLFF.

The chain links TRBV24-1 to TRBJ2-1, with D perhaps given as TRBD1 or TRBD2 (6 bases each). V shed 4 bases and J shed 6 bases, with 15 bases lying between them. From germline, CDR1 is KGHDR and CDR2 SFDVKD. The CDR3 sequence is 15 residues long. The CDR3 DNA sequence: TGTGCCACCAGTGACGTGGGGGGCGCGGTCAATGAGCAGTTCTTC. Encoded protein: CATSDVGGAVNEQFF.

Many counts were recorded for this clonotype. The CDR3 region is CSAGTSGGWADTQYF. CDR3 DNA sequence: TGCAGTGCCGGGACTAGCGGGGGGTGGGCAGATACGCAGTATTTT. The chain couples TRBV20-1 to TRBJ2-3; 15 positions match TRBD2. J lost 4 bases, V lost 6 bases, and 5 bases had no gene match. The CDR3 is 15 residues long. In germline, CDR1 is DFQATT, CDR2 SNEGSKA (reference sequence).

This clonotype was detected ten times or more. This sequence joins TRBV20-1 and TRBJ1-1; no clear D gene. The V end was cut by 1 base, the J end by 8 bases, with 11 bases between. Germline V CDR1 and CDR2: DFQATT, SNEGSKA (reference sequence). CDR3 length: 12 residues. CDR3 bases: TGCAGTGCTAGAGTCCGGGAAGTAGAAGCTTTCTTT. It is translated as CSARVREVEAFF.

This clonotype has ten or more counts. The J gene is TRBJ2-5, the V gene TRBV5-1, with D perhaps TRBD2 (7 bases). The V end lost 8 bases, the J end lost 1 base, and 18 bases lay between the germline ends. Germline V gives CDR1 SGHRS, CDR2 YFSETQ. This CDR3 is built from 15 residues. DNA for the CDR3: TGCGCCAGTCGAGGGGGGGGACTCCCCCAAGAGACCCAGTACTTC. Its translation is CASRGGGLPQETQYF.

This clonotype was recorded a few times. J is TRBJ1-1 and V is TRBV12-5, with 10 bases that match TRBD1. Trimming took 0 bases from V and 8 from J; bases not matched to a gene: 6. The CDR3 is 15 residues long. Germline CDR1 reads LGHNT; CDR2 reads FRNRAP. The CDR3 sequence: CASGLVGQGVGEAFF. CDR3 DNA: TGTGCTAGTGGTTTGGTCGGACAGGGGGTTGGAGAAGCTTTCTTT.